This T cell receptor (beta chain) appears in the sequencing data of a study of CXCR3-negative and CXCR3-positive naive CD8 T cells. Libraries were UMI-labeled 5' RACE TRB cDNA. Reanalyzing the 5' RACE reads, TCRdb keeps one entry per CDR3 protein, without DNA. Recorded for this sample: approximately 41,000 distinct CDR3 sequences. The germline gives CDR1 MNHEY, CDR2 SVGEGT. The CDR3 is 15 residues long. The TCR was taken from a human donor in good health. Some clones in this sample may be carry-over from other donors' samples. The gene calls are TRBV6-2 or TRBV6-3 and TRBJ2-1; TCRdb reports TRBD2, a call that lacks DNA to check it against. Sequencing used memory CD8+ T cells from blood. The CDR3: CASSLPSGGYNEQFF.